This TCR beta chain emerged from a study of cytomegalovirus exposure and HLA in healthy donors. The study ran its PCR with 60 Vbeta and 13 Jbeta primers. Clones were read by immunoSEQ multiplex PCR, and TCRdb kept only the in-frame ones, dropping some. The sample shows about 110,000 clones, approximately 73% of them seen only once. The germline V gene encodes CDR1 MGHRA and CDR2 YSYEKL. The CDR3 consists of 14 residues. The J segment lost 0 bases and the V segment lost 4 bases, leaving 2 bases of the junction unmatched. The sequencing sample was made of PBMCs. The chain carries TRBV4-1 and TRBJ2-7; 8 nucleotides match TRBD1. The sequence derives from a man aged 25 to 40 in good health and CMV-seronegative. CDR3 loop: CASSLDRGSYEQYF. DNA of the CDR3: TGCGCCAGCAGCCTCGACAGGGGCTCCTACGAGCAGTACTTC.